This T cell receptor (beta chain) is from a study of blood T cells in healthy people across ages. Drawing of peripheral blood yielded 8.5 to 10 milliliters from each donor. Through a sample-barcoded 5' primer and a J-beta primer mix, a second PCR was run for about 6 to 11 cycles. Each CDR3 protein is one row after TCRdb ran MiXCR on the 5' RACE reads. In the table there are roughly 680,000 distinct CDR3 sequences, under 25% of which are singletons. Germline CDR1 reads SQVTM; CDR2 reads ANQGSEA. V shed 4 bases and J 2 bases; nucleotides not matched to a gene: 0. The CDR3 is made up of 12 amino acids. This clonotype was recorded many times.

This clonotype was sampled from a man aged 65-85 years in good health. The rearrangement joins TRBV29-1 to TRBJ2-5, with TRBD1 matching 8 bases. The sample taken for sequencing was blood. In DNA, the CDR3 is TGCAGCGTTGGACAGGGGCAAGAGACCCAGTACTTC. Translation gives CSVGQGQETQYF.